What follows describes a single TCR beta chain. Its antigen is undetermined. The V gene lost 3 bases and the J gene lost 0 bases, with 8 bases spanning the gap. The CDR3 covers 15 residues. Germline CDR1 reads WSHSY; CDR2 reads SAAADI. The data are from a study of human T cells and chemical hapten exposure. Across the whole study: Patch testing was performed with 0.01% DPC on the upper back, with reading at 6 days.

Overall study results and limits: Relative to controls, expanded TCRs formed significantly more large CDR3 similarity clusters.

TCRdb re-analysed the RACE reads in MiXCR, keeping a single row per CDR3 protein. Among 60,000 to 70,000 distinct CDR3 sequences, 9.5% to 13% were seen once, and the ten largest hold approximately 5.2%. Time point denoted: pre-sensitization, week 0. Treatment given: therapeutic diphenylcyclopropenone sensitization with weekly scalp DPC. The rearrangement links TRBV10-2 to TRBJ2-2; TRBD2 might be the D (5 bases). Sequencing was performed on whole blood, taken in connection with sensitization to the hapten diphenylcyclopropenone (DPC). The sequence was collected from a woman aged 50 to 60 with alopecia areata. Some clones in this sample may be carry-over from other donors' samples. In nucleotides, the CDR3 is TGCGCCAGCAGTGATGCGGGCACGAACACCGGGGAGCTGTTTTTT. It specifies CASSDAGTNTGELFF.